The 17 T cell receptor beta chains given below trace back to one sample, sequenced in a study of blood T cell repertoires in COVID-19. Assay used: immunoSEQ multiplex PCR; TCRdb lists only in-frame clones, some missing. The sample gives about 180,000 clones, over 80% of which show up once; roughly 2.9% is in the top ten. Sequencing was performed on peripheral blood. The receptor set was obtained from a woman aged 55-75 years with acute or convalescent COVID-19.

The J gene is TRBJ2-1, the V gene TRBV2; 9 positions agree with TRBD1. This CDR3 spans 15 amino acids. The trim removed 6 bases at V and 1 base at J, leaving 4 bases unmatched. Germline V gene data show CDR1 as SNHLY and CDR2 as FYNNEI. Written as DNA, the CDR3 is TGTGCCAGCAGCAGGGACAGGGAATCCTACAATGAGCAGTTCTTC. It translates to CASSRDRESYNEQFF.

This clone is a singleton in its sample. The chain joins TRBV19 to TRBJ2-3, with 8 bases identical to TRBD2. This CDR3 is built from 16 residues. Germline V CDR1 and CDR2: LNHDA, SQIVND (reference sequence). V was clipped by 5 bases and J by 5 bases; unmatched bases: 12. CDR3 sequence (DNA): TGTGCCAGTAGTCCTACTAGCGGAGACGGTCAAGATACGCAGTATTTT. Protein: CASSPTSGDGQDTQYF.

The CDR3 DNA reads as TGTGCCAGCTCACTTGGACAGGGGGAAGGTGGCTACACCTTC. Its protein product is CASSLGQGEGGYTF. The V and J genes are TRBV18 and TRBJ1-2; TRBD1 matches 10 bases. The trim removed 4 bases at V and 7 bases at J, leaving 6 bases unmatched. This CDR3 comprises 14 residues. Per the germline V gene, CDR1 is KGHSH and CDR2 is LQKENI.

The genes are TRBV28 and TRBJ2-1, with a weak D call TRBD2 (6 bases). Germline assignment: CDR1 MDHEN and CDR2 SYDVKM. This CDR3 has 16 residues. V lost 5 bases, J lost 0 bases, and 14 bases lay in between. The CDR3 nucleotides are TGTGCCAGCAGTCTAGTGGGACTCAGCTCCTACAATGAGCAGTTCTTC. Translating it yields CASSLVGLSSYNEQFF.

This clone was seen a handful of times. The chain carries TRBV7-8 and TRBJ2-7; 13 bases fit TRBD2. Germline V gives CDR1 SGHVS, CDR2 FQNEAQ. This CDR3 is built from 18 residues. Germline trimming cut 5 bases from V and 7 bases from J; bases unmatched to any gene: 17. CDR3 in amino acids: CASSLRGTSGALSEEQYF. The CDR3 DNA reads as TGTGCCAGCAGCCTCCGCGGGACTAGCGGGGCCCTTTCGGAAGAGCAGTACTTC.

This clone occurred once. The rearrangement links TRBV7-2 to TRBJ2-3; the match to TRBD1 covers 9 bases. The V gene end was trimmed by 5 bases and the J gene end by 7 bases; junction bases not matched to a gene: 16. Looked up from germline, CDR1 is SGHTA and CDR2 is FQGNSA. The CDR3 runs to 17 residues. The CDR3 here is CASSRTRDRVIMYTQYF. CDR3 nucleotides: TGTGCCAGCAGCCGTACCCGGGACAGGGTTATCATGTATACGCAGTATTTT.

V usage is TRBV6-5 and J usage is TRBJ2-2; 7 nucleotides align to TRBD1. Germline V gene lookup returns CDR1 MNHEY and CDR2 SVGAGI. The CDR3 is 14 amino acids. Losses at the gene ends were 6 bases for V and 5 bases for J; bases not matched to a gene: 6. The CDR3 is CASSRQGLTGELFF. CDR3 in DNA: TGTGCCAGCAGCCGACAGGGATTGACCGGGGAGCTGTTTTTT.

The chain couples TRBV11-3 to TRBJ1-2; D is perhaps TRBD1 (6 bases). Looked up from germline, CDR1 is SGHNT and CDR2 is YENEEA. The CDR3 extends over 13 amino acids. Trimming pared 5 bases from V and 4 bases from J, leaving 11 bases between. CDR3 loop: CASSRDTGYGYTF. Here the CDR3 DNA reads TGTGCCAGCAGCCGGGACACCGGCTATGGCTACACCTTC.

The chain combines TRBV5-4 with TRBJ1-2, with a possible D match to TRBD1 (6 bases). There are 16 residues in the CDR3. Germline V gene lookup returns CDR1 SGHNT and CDR2 YYREEE (reference sequence). Trimming left V 3 bases short and J 0 bases short, with 15 bases between. DNA for the CDR3: TGTGCCAGCAGCTCAACCTCACAGGGTACTAACTATGGCTACACCTTC. Translating it yields CASSSTSQGTNYGYTF.

The rearrangement links TRBV11-3 to TRBJ2-1; no clear D. Per the germline V gene, CDR1 is SGHNT and CDR2 is YENEEA. This CDR3 spans 13 amino acids. V lost 5 bases, J lost 4 bases, and 9 bases lay in between. The CDR3 DNA reads TGTGCCAGCAGCGCCACAATTTACAATGAGCAGTTCTTC. The encoded protein is CASSATIYNEQFF.

The chain uses TRBV7-2 and TRBJ2-1; 11 bases map to TRBD2. Germline-derived CDR1 and CDR2 are SGHTA and FQGNSA. This CDR3 is 17 amino acids long. With V trimmed by 6 bases and J by 0 bases, 7 bases remained unmatched. CDR3 in amino acids: CASSRLAGSSSYNEQFF. In nucleotides, the CDR3 is TGTGCCAGCAGTCGACTAGCGGGGTCGAGCTCCTACAATGAGCAGTTCTTC.

The rearrangement uses TRBV3-1 (or the pseudogene TRBV3-2) and TRBJ2-3, with 7 bases lining up with TRBD1. The V gene end was trimmed by 6 bases and the J gene end by 3 bases; junction bases not matched to a gene: 12. Germline-derived CDR1 and CDR2 are LGHDT and YNNKEL (reference sequence). The CDR3 length is 16 residues. The CDR3 loop reads CASSQSTGMGTDTQYF. CDR3 nucleotides: TGTGCCAGCAGTCAGTCGACAGGGATGGGAACAGATACGCAGTATTTT.

The chain carries TRBV11-2 and TRBJ1-5; 7 bases map to TRBD1. CDR3 size: 14 residues. Germline CDR1 reads SGHAT; CDR2 reads FQNNGV. Losses at the gene ends were 2 bases for V and 3 bases for J; bases not matched to a gene: 1. The chain's CDR3 is CASSLTGANQPQHF. Written as DNA, the CDR3 is TGTGCCAGCAGCTTAACAGGGGCCAATCAGCCCCAGCATTTT.

The V gene is TRBV9, the J gene TRBJ2-3, with TRBD2 as a possible D gene (6 bases). CDR1 SGDLS and CDR2 YYNGEE come from the germline V gene. Deletions cut 0 bases from V and 4 bases from J, with 9 bases between. CDR3 length: 14 amino acids. The CDR3, as DNA: TGTGCCAGCAGCGTAGTTGCGGGGTCAGATACGCAGTATTTT. Translation: CASSVVAGSDTQYF. Filled out from reference TRBV9 and TRBJ2-3, the complete variable domain reads DSGVTQTPKHLITATGQRVTLRCSPRSGDLSVYWYQQSLDQGLQFLIQYYNGEERAKGNILERFSAQQFPDLHSELNLSSLELGDSALYFCASSVVAGSDTQYFGPGTRLTVL.

The rearrangement uses TRBV4-3 and TRBJ1-5; D unresolved. Trimming took 1 base from V and 7 from J, leaving 8 bases between them. The CDR3 is made up of 13 amino acids. Germline V gene sequence: CDR1 LGHNA, CDR2 YSLEER. CDR3 in DNA: TGCGCCAGCAGCCAAGGAGAGGGACAGCCCCAGCATTTT. Translation: CASSQGEGQPQHF.

V and J are TRBV10-3 and TRBJ2-7, with 7 bases identical to TRBD1. Trimming took 5 bases from V and 3 from J; bases not matched to a gene: 4. Germline V gene sequence: CDR1 ENHRY, CDR2 SYGVKD. The CDR3 has 13 amino acids. Written as DNA, the CDR3 is TGTGCCATCAGTTACAGGGGTGGCTACGAGCAGTACTTC. Translated: CAISYRGGYEQYF.

The gene calls are TRBV19 and TRBJ1-3, with TRBD1 matching over 8 bases. The germline V gene encodes CDR1 LNHDA and CDR2 SQIVND (reference sequence). Trimming removed 7 bases from V and 0 bases from J; junction bases left unmatched: 8. This CDR3 has 16 residues. The DNA of the CDR3 is TGTGCCAGTAAGCGGACAGGGACCTACTCTGGAAACACCATATATTTT. Amino acid sequence: CASKRTGTYSGNTIYF.